Following are 21 T cell receptor beta chains from one sample sequenced in a study of T cell responses to AZD1222 COVID-19 vaccine. The data were produced by immunoSEQ multiplex PCR, yet TCRdb's version contains in-frame clones alone and is incomplete. Here the sample spans some 120,000 clones, 80% to 90% being singletons. The material was peripheral blood, obtained on day 0 of AZD1222 vaccination. These receptors all stem from an adult in good health.

V is TRBV11-2 and J is TRBJ2-3; a possible D gene is TRBD2 (8 bases). Germline V gene data show CDR1 as SGHAT and CDR2 as FQNNGV. The CDR3 sequence is 15 residues long. V was clipped by 5 bases and J by 3 bases, with 15 bases between them. The CDR3 DNA reads as TGTGCCAGCAGCCCGGGAGGGACAGATACAGATACGCAGTATTTT. Translating gives CASSPGGTDTDTQYF.

J is TRBJ2-7 and V is TRBV12-5; 10 nucleotides match TRBD1. The germline gives CDR1 LGHNT, CDR2 FRNRAP. Trimming took 5 bases from V and 7 from J; bases not matched to a gene: 5. This CDR3 has 13 amino acids. The CDR3 loop is CASGAGQGREQYF. CDR3 DNA: TGTGCTAGTGGTGCGGGACAGGGGAGAGAGCAGTACTTC.

This clone was recorded a few times. The chain has TRBV11-3 and TRBJ2-1; maybe TRBD2 (6 bases). The CDR3 is 14 amino acids. The germline gives CDR1 SGHNT, CDR2 YENEEA. The V end was cut by 0 bases, the J end by 6 bases, with 9 bases between. CDR3 sequence reads: CASSLELAGNEQFF. The CDR3 coding sequence is TGTGCCAGCAGCTTAGAACTAGCAGGCAATGAGCAGTTCTTC.

The chain joins TRBV7-2 to TRBJ2-7; D gene uncertain. The germline V gene encodes CDR1 SGHTA and CDR2 FQGNSA. The CDR3 sequence is 13 residues long. Trimming cost V 5 bases and J 3 bases, with 11 bases left between them. The CDR3 here is CASSARIFYEQYF. CDR3 sequence (DNA): TGTGCCAGCAGCGCCAGGATATTCTACGAGCAGTACTTC.

This chain connects TRBV1 to TRBJ1-2. TRBV1 is a known pseudogene. There are 14 residues in the CDR3. For the CDR3, the DNA is TGCACCAGCAGCCGAAGCACCAGTCTCTATGGCTACACCTTC. This codes for CTSSRSTSLYGYTF.

The rearrangement links TRBV7-6 to TRBJ1-4, with 8 bases identical to TRBD1. CDR1 and CDR2 (germline): SGHVS, FNYEAQ. Trimming at V came to 1 base and at J to 8 bases, leaving 6 bases not matched to a gene. The CDR3 is made up of 15 amino acids. The DNA of the CDR3 is TGTGCCAGCAGCTTAGGCCGGGCAGGGGGCGAAAAACTGTTTTTT. Protein sequence: CASSLGRAGGEKLFF.

This clone was seen a single time. CDR3 in DNA: TGTGCCAGCAGTTCGACGGGACCATCCTACGAGCAGTACTTC. It is translated as CASSSTGPSYEQYF. V gene TRBV6-2 or TRBV6-3 combines with J gene TRBJ2-7; D could derive from TRBD1 or TRBD2 (5 bases each). The CDR3 runs to 14 residues. Trimming removed 4 bases at V and 1 base at J, with 11 bases between. Germline lookup yields CDR1 MNHEY and CDR2 SVGEGT.

This chain joins TRBV5-5 and TRBJ2-7; unclear D gene. V gave up 1 base and J gave up 4 bases, with 9 bases separating them. Germline assignment: CDR1 SGHKS and CDR2 YYEKEE (reference sequence). The CDR3 runs 13 residues. The DNA for the CDR3 is TGTGCCAGCAGCTTGAGTAGGGAATACGAGCAGTACTTC. Protein product: CASSLSREYEQYF.

The chain uses TRBV30 and TRBJ1-1, with D maybe TRBD1 (5 bases). V was cut by 0 bases and J by 11 bases, with 10 bases left in between. The CDR3 is 11 residues long. Germline CDR1 and CDR2: GTSNPN and SVGIG (reference sequence). The CDR3, as DNA: TGTGCCTGGAGTGTTTCAGGGCTGGCTTTCTTT. It is translated as CAWSVSGLAFF. Looking up the rest from reference TRBV30 and TRBJ1-1 gives the full variable domain: SQTIHQWPATLVQPVGSPLSLECTVEGTSNPNLYWYRQAAGRGLQLLFYSVGIGQISSEVPQNLSASRPQDRQFILSSKKLLLSDSGFYLCAWSVSGLAFFGQGTRLTVV.

The chain carries TRBV7-2 and TRBJ1-2; D remains unclear. V was trimmed by 2 bases and J by 8 bases, leaving 21 bases between them. Germline CDR1 is SGHTA and CDR2 is FQGNSA. CDR3 length equals 16 residues. This CDR3 is CASSLRYSGSTVGYTF. The CDR3 bases are TGTGCCAGCAGCTTAAGGTACTCGGGTAGCACGGTAGGCTACACCTTC.

This sequence joins TRBV29-1 and TRBJ2-1, with 8 bases aligning to TRBD2. The ends lost 6 bases at V and 8 bases at J; junction bases unmatched: 12. The CDR3 runs 14 residues. Germline loops: CDR1 SQVTM, CDR2 ANQGSEA. The CDR3 loop reads CSVSPPGGGDEQFF. DNA of the CDR3: TGCAGCGTCTCCCCGCCGGGGGGGGGCGATGAGCAGTTCTTC.

The chain uses TRBV4-3 and TRBJ1-2; 8 positions match TRBD1. The CDR3 is made up of 15 amino acids. Per the germline V gene, CDR1 is LGHNA and CDR2 is YSLEER. J gave up 7 bases and V 2 bases, and 9 bases lay outside the gene matches. In DNA, the CDR3 is TGCGCCAGCAGCCAAATTCTACAGGGGGTGGGTGGCTACACCTTC. Translating gives CASSQILQGVGGYTF.

This chain connects TRBV27 to TRBJ2-7; D remains ambiguous. V lost 3 bases and J 4 bases, leaving 4 bases between the germline ends. This CDR3 spans 11 amino acids. Germline assignment: CDR1 MNHEY and CDR2 SMNVEV (reference sequence). The CDR3 loop reads CASSFGYEQYF. CDR3 DNA: TGTGCCAGCAGTTTTGGATACGAGCAGTACTTC.

This sequence joins TRBV28 and TRBJ2-7; 8 bases are shared with TRBD1. Unmatched junction bases numbered 5, after V lost 2 bases and J lost 5 bases. CDR1 is MDHEN, CDR2 SYDVKM, per germline. The CDR3 extends over 14 amino acids. For the CDR3, the DNA is TGTGCCAGCAGTTTACAGGGGGCTATCAACGAGCAGTACTTC. Residues: CASSLQGAINEQYF.

CDR3 bases: TGTGCCAGCTCACCTACTATCGACACTGAAGCTTTCTTT. Its protein is CASSPTIDTEAFF. The chain employs TRBV18 and TRBJ1-1; D gene ambiguous. The CDR3 sequence is 13 residues long. Germline values: CDR1 KGHSH, CDR2 LQKENI. Trimming took off 3 bases at V and 3 bases at J, with 8 bases between the two ends. Looking up the rest from reference TRBV18 and TRBJ1-1 gives the full variable domain: NAGVMQNPRHLVRRRGQEARLRCSPMKGHSHVYWYRQLPEEGLKFMVYLQKENIIDESGMPKERFSAEFPKEGPSILRIQQVVRGDSAAYFCASSPTIDTEAFFGQGTRLTVV.

This clone was detected once. CDR3 in amino acids: CASQATVTGNTIYF. The CDR3 DNA reads as TGTGCCAGCCAAGCGACCGTTACTGGAAACACCATATATTTT. The rearrangement links TRBV28 to TRBJ1-3, with D uncertain. V gave up 8 bases and J gave up 2 bases, with 13 bases separating them. The germline V gene has CDR1 MDHEN and CDR2 SYDVKM. The CDR3 covers 14 residues.

This clone was seen only a few times. CDR3 sequence reads: CASSAGGGGNQPQHF. The CDR3 nucleotides read TGTGCCAGCAGTGCAGGGGGCGGTGGCAATCAGCCCCAGCATTTT. The chain combines TRBV6-2 or TRBV6-3 with TRBJ1-5; 8 bases match TRBD1. The trim removed 5 bases at V and 2 bases at J, leaving 5 bases unmatched. The CDR3 sequence is 15 residues long. Germline loops: CDR1 MNHEY, CDR2 SVGEGT.

This clone occurred a few times. The genes are TRBV6-1 and TRBJ2-1; 13 nucleotides line up with TRBD2. The CDR3 spans 16 residues. Germline assignment: CDR1 MNHNS and CDR2 SASEGT. V was clipped by 4 bases and J by 8 bases; unmatched bases: 8. CDR3 residues: CASSVRTSGRRDEQFF. The CDR3 nucleotides read TGTGCCAGCAGTGTCCGGACTAGCGGGAGACGCGATGAGCAGTTCTTC.

V is TRBV9 and J is TRBJ1-3; the D gene is possibly TRBD1 (6 bases). This CDR3 is 14 amino acids long. The V end lost 3 bases, the J end lost 2 bases, and 9 bases lay between the germline ends. The germline CDR1 and CDR2 sequences are SGDLS and YYNGEE. CDR3 DNA sequence: TGTGCCAGCAGCGCCGGGGGCACTGGAAACACCATATATTTT. Encoded protein: CASSAGGTGNTIYF.

The genes are TRBV7-9 and TRBJ2-5, with D possibly being TRBD1 or TRBD2 (6 bases each). Per germline, CDR1 SEHNR and CDR2 FQNEAQ (reference sequence). CDR3 length: 13 amino acids. The germline V and J ends were trimmed by 1 base and 6 bases, with 9 bases remaining between them. CDR3 in DNA: TGTGCCAGCAGCTTAGGTGGGGGGCAGACCCAGTACTTC. This translates into CASSLGGGQTQYF.

The chain joins TRBV18 to TRBJ1-1; TRBD1 agrees at 7 bases. The J segment lost 1 base and the V segment lost 0 bases, leaving 2 bases of the junction unmatched. CDR1 and CDR2 (germline): KGHSH, LQKENI. CDR3 length equals 15 residues. This CDR3 is CASSPPTGANTEAFF. The CDR3 bases are TGTGCCAGCTCACCACCTACAGGGGCGAACACTGAAGCTTTCTTT.